This T cell receptor (beta chain) appears in the sequencing data of a study of beta chain features in type 1 diabetes. The study reverse transcribed the entire isolated RNA, so it sequenced expressed TCRB transcripts. The protocol was immunoSEQ multiplex PCR, while the TCRdb copy is restricted to in-frame clones and leaves out a portion. The sample lists hundreds of thousands of clones, over 9.5% occurring once. Comments on this clone: Its specificity is unknown.

All sorted populations exceeded 95% purity. Trimming stripped 7 bases from V and 0 bases from J, with 13 bases between. From germline, CDR1 is MNHNY and CDR2 SVGAGI (reference sequence). This CDR3 has 15 amino acids. The study, taken as a whole, reports: TCRB CDR3 length was moderately but significantly reduced in all four CD4+ subsets of Type 1 diabetes patients.

Sequencing was done on a sample of naive CD4+ T cells from blood. This receptor was taken from a young man in good health. The chain carries TRBV6-6 and TRBJ1-5; D gene uncertain. CDR3 bases: TGTGCCAGCATCCCAACCCTCTATAGCAATCAGCCCCAGCATTTT. Its translation is CASIPTLYSNQPQHF.